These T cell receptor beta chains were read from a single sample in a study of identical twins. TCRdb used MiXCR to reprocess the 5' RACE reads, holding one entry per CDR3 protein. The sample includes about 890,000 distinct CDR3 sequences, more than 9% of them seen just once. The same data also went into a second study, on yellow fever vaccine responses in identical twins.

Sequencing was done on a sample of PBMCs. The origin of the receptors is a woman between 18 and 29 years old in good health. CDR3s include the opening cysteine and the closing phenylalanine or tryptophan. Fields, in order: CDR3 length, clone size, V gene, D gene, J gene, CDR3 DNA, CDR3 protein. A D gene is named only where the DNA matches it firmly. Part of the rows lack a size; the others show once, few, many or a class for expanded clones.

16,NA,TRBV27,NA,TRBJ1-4,TGTGCCAGCAGCCCTTGGGGGGGGGAGATTAATGAAAAACTGTTTTTT,CASSPWGGEINEKLFF
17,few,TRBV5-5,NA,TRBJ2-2,TGTGCCAGCAGCTTGGTGTTTCAGACCCTCGCCACCGGGGAGCTGTTTTTT,CASSLVFQTLATGELFF
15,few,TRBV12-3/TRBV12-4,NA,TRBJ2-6,TGTGCCAGCAGTTTAGCGCCGGGGGCGGGCAACGTCCTGACTTTC,CASSLAPGAGNVLTF
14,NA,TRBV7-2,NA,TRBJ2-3,TGTGCCAGCAGCTTATATTGGATTTCAGATACGCAGTATTTT,CASSLYWISDTQYF
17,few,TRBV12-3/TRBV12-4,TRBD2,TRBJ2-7,TGTGCCAGCACCCCCCTCCCGTGGCTAGCGGGGGGGGCCGAGCAGTACTTC,CASTPLPWLAGGAEQYF
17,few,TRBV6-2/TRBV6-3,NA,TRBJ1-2,TGTGCCAGCACCTCTCTCCCGGGACGGCAGAGCCTTTATGGCTACACCTTC,CASTSLPGRQSLYGYTF
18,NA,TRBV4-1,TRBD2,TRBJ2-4,TGCGCCAGCAGCCAAGCCGGACTAGCGGGATTGGACAAAAACATTCAGTACTTC,CASSQAGLAGLDKNIQYF
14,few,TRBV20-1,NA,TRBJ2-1,TGCAGTGCTAGCGGGTACCTCTCCTACAATGAGCAGTTCTTC,CSASGYLSYNEQFF
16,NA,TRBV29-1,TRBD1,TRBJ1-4,TGCAGCGTTTGTCCCTTAACGGCCGGACAGGATGAAAAACTGTTTTTT,CSVCPLTAGQDEKLFF
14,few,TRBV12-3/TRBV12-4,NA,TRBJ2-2,TGTGCCACCCAATTGGGACTTAACACCGGGGAGCTGTTTTTT,CATQLGLNTGELFF
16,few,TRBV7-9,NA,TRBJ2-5,TGTGCCAGCAGCCTTCCGGGACCACCCGGTGGGGAGACCCAGTACTTC,CASSLPGPPGGETQYF
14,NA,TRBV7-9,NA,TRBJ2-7,TGTGCCAGCAGCGAAGGGTTACCCTCCTACGAGCAGTACTTC,CASSEGLPSYEQYF
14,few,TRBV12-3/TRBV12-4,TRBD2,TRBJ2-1,TGTGCCAGCAGGGTAGCGGGGGGCGGGGATGAGCAGTTCTTC,CASRVAGGGDEQFF
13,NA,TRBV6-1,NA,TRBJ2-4,TGTGCCACTGGGGGGATGGGGAAAAACATTCAGTACTTC,CATGGMGKNIQYF
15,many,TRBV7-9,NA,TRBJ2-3,TGTGCCAGCAGCCCCCGGGGTGGCTTCACAGATACGCAGTATTTT,CASSPRGGFTDTQYF
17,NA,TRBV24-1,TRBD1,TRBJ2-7,TGTGCCACCAGTGACGCGCAAGGCCAGGGGGCGATCAACGAGCAGTACTTC,CATSDAQGQGAINEQYF
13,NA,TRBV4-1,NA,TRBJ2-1,TGCGCCAGCAGCCAAGATGGGGGTCATGAGCAGTTCTTC,CASSQDGGHEQFF
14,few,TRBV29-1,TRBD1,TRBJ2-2,TGCAGCGTTGACCCGGGACAGGGGACCGGGGAGCTGTTTTTT,CSVDPGQGTGELFF
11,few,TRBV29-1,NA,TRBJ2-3,TGCAGCGGATCTCCTGGAGATACGCAGTATTTT,CSGSPGDTQYF
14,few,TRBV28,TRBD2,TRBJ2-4,TGTGCCAGCCTCGGTCCTAGCGGGGGAAACATTCAGTACTTC,CASLGPSGGNIQYF
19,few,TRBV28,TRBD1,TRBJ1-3,TGTGCCAGCAGTCTCGTAGGAGGGACAGGGGGACGGTCTGGAAACACCATATATTTT,CASSLVGGTGGRSGNTIYF
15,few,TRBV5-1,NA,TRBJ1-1,TGCGCCAGCAGCCCACGACGGACTAGCTCCACTGAAGCTTTCTTT,CASSPRRTSSTEAFF
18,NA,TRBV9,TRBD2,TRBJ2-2,TGTGCCAGCAGCGTGTGGGGACTAGCGGGAGGGAACACCGGGGAGCTGTTTTTT,CASSVWGLAGGNTGELFF
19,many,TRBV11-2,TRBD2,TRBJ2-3,TGTGCCAGCAGCTTAGAGGGGACTCTAGCGGGGGGACACACAGATACGCAGTATTTT,CASSLEGTLAGGHTDTQYF
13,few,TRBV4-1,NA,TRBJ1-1,TGCGCCAGCAGCCAAGATATGGAGGGCATTGGGGCCTTT,CASSQDMEGIGAF
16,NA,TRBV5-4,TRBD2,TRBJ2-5,TGTGCCAGCAGCTGGGTAGCGGGGGGAGGGCAAGAGACCCAGTACTTC,CASSWVAGGGQETQYF
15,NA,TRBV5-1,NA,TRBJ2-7,TGCGCCAGCAGCCCCAAGCTAGCCGGGACCTACGAGCAGTACTTC,CASSPKLAGTYEQYF
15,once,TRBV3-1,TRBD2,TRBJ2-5,TGTGCCAGCAGCCAAGGACTAGCGGTGGGGGAGACCCAGTACTTC,CASSQGLAVGETQYF
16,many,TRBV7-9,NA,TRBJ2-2,TGTGCCAGCGGATTCCGGGACGCTGGTGACACCGGGGAGCTGTTTTTT,CASGFRDAGDTGELFF
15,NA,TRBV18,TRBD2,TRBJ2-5,TGTGCCAGCTCAAGACTAGCGGGGCCGGCGGAGACCCAGTACTTC,CASSRLAGPAETQYF
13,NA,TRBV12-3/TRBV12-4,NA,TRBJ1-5,TGTGCCAGCAAATATGGGGGGTTGCAGCCCCAGCATTTT,CASKYGGLQPQHF
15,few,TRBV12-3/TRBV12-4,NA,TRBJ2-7,TGTGCCAGCAGTTTTTCGGCGGGGGACACGGACGAGCAGTACTTC,CASSFSAGDTDEQYF
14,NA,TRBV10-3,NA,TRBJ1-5,TGTGCCATCAGTGATGGGACCGAGAATCAGCCCCAGCATTTT,CAISDGTENQPQHF
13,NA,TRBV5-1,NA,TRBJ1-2,TGCGCCAGCAGCTGGGACGTAAGAAGTGGCTACACCTTC,CASSWDVRSGYTF
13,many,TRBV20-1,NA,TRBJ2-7,TGCAGTGGCTCACCGGGGCCCTCCTACGAGCAGTACTTC,CSGSPGPSYEQYF